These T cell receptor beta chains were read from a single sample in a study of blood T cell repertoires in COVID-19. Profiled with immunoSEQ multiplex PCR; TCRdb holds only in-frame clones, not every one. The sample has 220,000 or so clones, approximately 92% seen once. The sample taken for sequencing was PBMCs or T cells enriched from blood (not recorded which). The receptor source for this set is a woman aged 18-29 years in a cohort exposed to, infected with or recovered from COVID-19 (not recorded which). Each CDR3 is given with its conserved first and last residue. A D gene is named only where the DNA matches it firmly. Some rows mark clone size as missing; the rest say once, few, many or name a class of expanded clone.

cdr3_aa: CASSQGSRDKAFF; cdr3_nt: TGTGCCAGCAGCCAAGGATCGAGGGACAAAGCTTTCTTT; clone_size: NA; d_call: NA; j_call: TRBJ1-1; v_call: TRBV4-2
cdr3_aa: CASFRTGNTEAFF; cdr3_nt: TGTGCCAGCTTCCGGACAGGGAACACTGAAGCTTTCTTT; clone_size: NA; d_call: TRBD1; j_call: TRBJ1-1; v_call: TRBV28
cdr3_aa: CASSGGYNEKLFF; cdr3_nt: TGTGCCAGCAGTGGAGGGTATAATGAAAAACTGTTTTTT; clone_size: NA; d_call: NA; j_call: TRBJ1-4; v_call: TRBV2
cdr3_aa: CASSTPGLNNEQFF; cdr3_nt: TGTGCCAGCAGTACACCGGGACTCAACAATGAGCAGTTCTTC; clone_size: NA; d_call: NA; j_call: TRBJ2-1; v_call: TRBV27
cdr3_aa: CASSENSNQPQHF; cdr3_nt: TGTGCCAGCAGTGAGAATAGCAATCAGCCCCAGCATTTT; clone_size: NA; d_call: NA; j_call: TRBJ1-5; v_call: TRBV12-3/TRBV12-4
cdr3_aa: CASSYLTLGNSPLHF; cdr3_nt: TGTGCCAGCAGTTACCTGACACTAGGGAATTCACCCCTCCACTTT; clone_size: NA; d_call: NA; j_call: TRBJ1-6; v_call: TRBV6-5
cdr3_aa: CSATGRGINTEAFF; cdr3_nt: TGCAGCGCCACAGGCAGGGGGATTAACACTGAAGCTTTCTTT; clone_size: NA; d_call: TRBD1; j_call: TRBJ1-1; v_call: TRBV29-1
cdr3_aa: CASSRTGSGNTIYF; cdr3_nt: TGTGCCAGCAGCCGGACAGGCTCTGGAAACACCATATATTTT; clone_size: NA; d_call: TRBD1; j_call: TRBJ1-3; v_call: TRBV11-1
cdr3_aa: CATSRERDPYNEQFF; cdr3_nt: TGTGCCACCAGCAGAGAGAGGGATCCCTACAATGAGCAGTTCTTC; clone_size: NA; d_call: NA; j_call: TRBJ2-1; v_call: TRBV15
cdr3_aa: CASSPGTGGFGEQFF; cdr3_nt: TGTGCCAGTAGTCCCGGGACAGGGGGCTTTGGTGAGCAGTTCTTC; clone_size: NA; d_call: TRBD1; j_call: TRBJ2-1; v_call: TRBV19
cdr3_aa: CSVEDTTGEESSYEQYF; cdr3_nt: TGCAGCGTTGAAGATACGACGGGTGAAGAGAGCTCCTACGAGCAGTACTTC; clone_size: NA; d_call: NA; j_call: TRBJ2-7; v_call: TRBV29-1
cdr3_aa: CASSLDRGTEAFF; cdr3_nt: TGTGCCAGCAGCTTAGACCGGGGCACTGAAGCTTTCTTT; clone_size: NA; d_call: NA; j_call: TRBJ1-1; v_call: TRBV7-7
cdr3_aa: CASLRSTSTDTQYF; cdr3_nt: TGTGCCAGCCTCCGGAGTACTAGCACAGATACGCAGTATTTT; clone_size: NA; d_call: NA; j_call: TRBJ2-3; v_call: TRBV28
cdr3_aa: CASSPPRTSGLETQYF; cdr3_nt: TGTGCCAGCTCACCACCCAGGACTAGCGGCCTGGAGACCCAGTACTTC; clone_size: NA; d_call: TRBD2; j_call: TRBJ2-5; v_call: TRBV18
cdr3_aa: CASSLGLNSYEQYF; cdr3_nt: TGTGCCAGCAGCCTGGGACTAAACTCCTACGAGCAGTACTTC; clone_size: NA; d_call: TRBD2; j_call: TRBJ2-7; v_call: TRBV5-6
cdr3_aa: CASSQNSGRRDEQFF; cdr3_nt: TGTGCCAGCAGCCAAAACAGCGGGAGAAGGGATGAGCAGTTCTTC; clone_size: NA; d_call: TRBD2; j_call: TRBJ2-1; v_call: TRBV3-1/TRBV3-2
cdr3_aa: CASRSQGNYGYTF; cdr3_nt: TGTGCCAGCAGGTCACAGGGGAACTATGGCTACACCTTC; clone_size: NA; d_call: TRBD1; j_call: TRBJ1-2; v_call: TRBV27
cdr3_aa: CASSAGGAYEQYF; cdr3_nt: TGTGCCAGCAGTGCGGGAGGAGCCTACGAGCAGTACTTC; clone_size: NA; d_call: TRBD2; j_call: TRBJ2-7; v_call: TRBV2
cdr3_aa: CASSDGLGGLSGNTIYF; cdr3_nt: TGCGCCAGCAGCGATGGGCTAGGGGGTCTCTCTGGAAACACCATATATTTT; clone_size: NA; d_call: NA; j_call: TRBJ1-3; v_call: TRBV5-1
cdr3_aa: CASRRLAGGGMGSTDTQYF; cdr3_nt: TGTGCCAGCAGGCGACTAGCGGGAGGGGGGATGGGGAGCACAGATACGCAGTATTTT; clone_size: few; d_call: TRBD2; j_call: TRBJ2-3; v_call: TRBV2
cdr3_aa: CASSQELPHYNEQFF; cdr3_nt: TGTGCCAGCAGCCAAGAACTACCCCACTACAATGAGCAGTTCTTC; clone_size: NA; d_call: NA; j_call: TRBJ2-1; v_call: TRBV4-2
cdr3_aa: CASSSQNRGFYEQYF; cdr3_nt: TGTGCCAGCAGCTCACAAAACAGGGGGTTCTACGAGCAGTACTTC; clone_size: NA; d_call: TRBD1; j_call: TRBJ2-7; v_call: TRBV7-9
cdr3_aa: CASRPRGATNTEAFF; cdr3_nt: TGTGCCAGCAGGCCCCGGGGGGCGACGAACACTGAAGCTTTCTTT; clone_size: NA; d_call: NA; j_call: TRBJ1-1; v_call: TRBV7-9
cdr3_aa: CSVGEGERGYTF; cdr3_nt: TGCAGCGTTGGTGAGGGGGAAAGGGGCTACACCTTC; clone_size: NA; d_call: NA; j_call: TRBJ1-2; v_call: TRBV29-1